These T cell receptor beta chains were read from a single sample in a study of OX40 agonist ivuxolimab in advanced cancers. The data were produced by immunoSEQ multiplex PCR, yet TCRdb's version contains in-frame clones alone and is incomplete. The sample holds some 64,000 clones, about 92% seen once. The sequencing used CD4+ or CD8+ T cells sorted from blood, collected in a trial of the OX40 agonist ivuxolimab. These receptors came from an adult with an advanced solid tumor such as melanoma, head and neck, liver or kidney cancer. CDR3s include the opening cysteine and the closing phenylalanine or tryptophan. Each record gives: J gene, D gene, V gene, clone size, CDR3 protein, CDR3 DNA. D genes are given only for firm matches. Size tells how often a clone was seen (once, few, many) or the class of an expanded clone, and some rows leave it out.

TRBJ2-1 NA TRBV11-2 NA CASSLVVGGEQFF TGTGCCAGCAGCTTGGTAGTCGGCGGTGAGCAGTTCTTC
TRBJ2-7 NA TRBV11-2 NA CASSLVFYEQYF TGTGCCAGCAGCTTAGTCTTTTACGAGCAGTACTTC
TRBJ1-2 TRBD1 TRBV29-1 NA CSVVGGPNGYTF TGCAGCGTTGTAGGGGGCCCCAATGGCTACACCTTC
TRBJ1-1 NA TRBV5-1 NA CASSSPPDREAFF TGCGCCAGCAGCTCCCCGCCCGACAGAGAAGCTTTCTTT
TRBJ1-2 NA TRBV28 NA CASSIFRTDGGYTF TGTGCCAGCAGTATTTTCCGGACAGACGGCGGCTACACCTTC
TRBJ2-5 TRBD1 TRBV9 NA CASSAPTGQGETQYF TGTGCCAGCAGCGCACCGACAGGACAGGGGGAGACCCAGTACTTC
TRBJ2-7 TRBD1 TRBV13 NA CASSLGTGGYEQYF TGTGCCAGCAGCTTAGGGACAGGGGGCTACGAGCAGTACTTC
TRBJ1-6 NA TRBV6-1 few CASSVDRNSPLHF TGTGCCAGCTCCGTAGACCGAAATTCACCCCTCCACTTT
TRBJ1-1 TRBD1 TRBV15 once CATSVFTGGARTEAFF TGTGCCACCAGCGTATTTACAGGGGGCGCGAGGACTGAAGCTTTCTTT
TRBJ2-7 NA TRBV28 NA CASSSPPRSSVIYEQYF TGTGCCAGCAGTTCACCGCCGCGGTCTTCAGTCATCTACGAGCAGTACTTC
TRBJ2-1 NA TRBV7-8 NA CASSLNVGSPYNEQFF TGTGCCAGCAGCTTAAACGTGGGCAGCCCGTACAATGAGCAGTTCTTC
TRBJ1-5 TRBD1 TRBV27 NA CASGITGAHQPQHF TGTGCCAGCGGAATAACAGGGGCTCATCAGCCCCAGCATTTT
TRBJ2-1 NA TRBV23-1 NA CASSQSHKRNEQFF TGCGCCAGCAGTCAATCGCATAAGAGGAATGAGCAGTTCTTC
TRBJ1-6 TRBD1 TRBV4-3 few CASSQFAGQGGSPLHF TGCGCCAGCAGCCAATTTGCGGGACAGGGTGGTTCACCCCTCCACTTT